This passage covers 28 T cell receptor beta chains from one sample sequenced in a study of technical replicates of blood from a few donors. The protocol was immunoSEQ multiplex PCR, while the TCRdb copy is restricted to in-frame clones and leaves out a portion. This repertoire shows approximately 82,000 clones, around nine tenths found once; its top ten account for roughly 0.27%. Input material: T cells isolated from PBMCs. These receptors originate from a human donor in good health.

This clone appeared a single time. V is TRBV5-8 and J is TRBJ2-5; no definite D call. The CDR3 contains 14 residues. Trimming removed 1 base from V and 1 base from J, with 8 bases in between. Germline CDR1 and CDR2: SGHTS and YDEGEE. CDR3 sequence (DNA): TGTGCCAGCAGCTTGAGCGAGATCCAAGAGACCCAGTACTTC. This encodes CASSLSEIQETQYF.

The genes are TRBV6-5 and TRBJ1-4; no clear D. The germline CDR1 and CDR2 sequences are MNHEY and SVGAGI. The CDR3 covers 13 residues. The V end was cut by 6 bases, the J end by 4 bases, with 9 bases between. In nucleotides, the CDR3 is TGTGCCAGCAGCAACGGAGTTAATGAAAAACTGTTTTTT. Amino acid sequence: CASSNGVNEKLFF.

The chain combines TRBV11-3 with TRBJ1-1; a possible D gene is TRBD1 (5 bases). This CDR3 contains 12 residues. The germline V and J ends were trimmed by 11 bases and 4 bases, with 14 bases remaining between them. Germline V lookup: CDR1 SGHNT, CDR2 YENEEA. CDR3 sequence: CASRAGGTEAFF. The CDR3 DNA follows: TGTGCCTCTAGGGCCGGGGGCACTGAAGCTTTCTTT.

V and J are TRBV7-9 and TRBJ1-3; a weak D match, TRBD1 (5 bases). The CDR3 consists of 15 residues. The V gene lost 4 bases and the J gene lost 2 bases, with 12 bases spanning the gap. Germline V CDR1 and CDR2: SEHNR, FQNEAQ (reference sequence). CDR3 bases: TGTGCCAGCAGCTCCCACGAAGGGGCTGGAAACACCATATATTTT. As protein: CASSSHEGAGNTIYF.

This chain joins TRBV6-1 and TRBJ1-2, with TRBD1 matching 8 bases. J gave up 9 bases and V 10 bases, and 10 bases lay outside the gene matches. CDR1 and CDR2 from the germline V gene are MNHNS and SASEGT. The CDR3 is 12 amino acids. The CDR3, as DNA: TGTGCCACCACCCACTACAGGGGGAGCTACACCTTC. This sequence encodes CATTHYRGSYTF.

This chain connects TRBV28 to TRBJ1-4; D uncertain. CDR3 length: 15 amino acids. CDR1 and CDR2 (germline): MDHEN, SYDVKM. The ends were cut back, 1 base at V and 5 bases at J, with 11 bases in the middle. CDR3 sequence reads: CASSLLGRTNEKLFF. CDR3 in DNA: TGTGCCAGCAGTTTATTGGGGAGAACAAATGAAAAACTGTTTTTT.

The gene calls are TRBV7-6 and TRBJ2-4; 8 bases are a match to TRBD2. V lost 5 bases, J lost 3 bases, and 15 bases stayed unmatched. The CDR3 has 18 amino acids. The germline V gene has CDR1 SGHVS and CDR2 FNYEAQ. The CDR3 DNA sequence: TGTGCCAGCAGCGTAGGACCGCTAGCTCGGGGGGGCAAAAACATTCAGTACTTC. Protein sequence: CASSVGPLARGGKNIQYF.

The rearrangement uses TRBV18 and TRBJ2-6; TRBD1 agrees at 7 bases. Germline CDR1 reads KGHSH; CDR2 reads LQKENI. V dropped 4 bases and J dropped 13; count of bases not matched to a gene: 7. There are 13 residues in the CDR3. CDR3 nucleotide sequence: TGTGCCAGCTCACTTGACAGGGACAGTGTCCTGACTTTC. Protein: CASSLDRDSVLTF.

The chain couples TRBV7-9 to TRBJ2-7, with D tentatively TRBD2 (6 bases). The V and J ends lost 5 bases and 2 bases respectively, with 10 bases between them. Germline V gene lookup returns CDR1 SEHNR and CDR2 FQNEAQ (reference sequence). The CDR3 totals 13 residues. The CDR3 loop reads CASSLSGPYEQYF. The CDR3 DNA sequence: TGTGCCAGCAGCCTTAGCGGCCCCTACGAGCAGTACTTC.

J is TRBJ1-5 and V is TRBV30, with D perhaps TRBD1 (5 bases). CDR3 length: 12 residues. CDR1 GTSNPN and CDR2 SVGIG come from the germline V gene (reference sequence). V lost 4 bases to trimming and J lost 8 bases, with 12 bases between them. The DNA of the CDR3 is TGTGCCTGGAACGCCCCGGGGGAGCCCCAGCATTTT. Translated, it gives CAWNAPGEPQHF.

This clone has a handful of counts. The chain uses TRBV5-6 and TRBJ2-1; D possibly corresponds to TRBD2 (5 bases). This CDR3 comprises 12 residues. Trimming cost V 3 bases and J 7 bases, with 8 bases left between them. Germline V gives CDR1 SGHDT, CDR2 YYEEEE. CDR3 sequence (DNA): TGTGCCAGCAGCTCCCCGGGGAATGAGCAGTTCTTC. As protein: CASSSPGNEQFF.

The rearrangement links TRBV4-1 to TRBJ2-7, with 10 bases aligning to TRBD2. The CDR3 covers 15 residues. V shed 2 bases, J shed 3 bases, and the junction held 4 bases outside the gene matches. The germline gives CDR1 MGHRA, CDR2 YSYEKL. CDR3 bases: TGCGCCAGCAGCCAACCTAGCGGGAGATTCTACGAGCAGTACTTC. Its protein product is CASSQPSGRFYEQYF.

J is TRBJ1-5 and V is TRBV7-9; the D is unclear. The germline V gene encodes CDR1 SEHNR and CDR2 FQNEAQ (reference sequence). There are 13 residues in the CDR3. V was shortened by 1 base and J by 7 bases, with 8 bases between the two germline ends. CDR3 in amino acids: CASSLDGTQPQHF. The DNA for the CDR3 is TGTGCCAGCAGCTTAGATGGCACCCAGCCCCAGCATTTT.

The chain uses TRBV27 and TRBJ2-3; D is uncertain. V lost 4 bases and J lost 6, with 11 bases in between. This CDR3 is 13 amino acids long. Germline values: CDR1 MNHEY, CDR2 SMNVEV (reference sequence). Here the CDR3 DNA reads TGTGCCAGCAGTTCGAACGGAGCGGATACGCAGTATTTT. Its translation: CASSSNGADTQYF.

The rearrangement joins TRBV5-1 to TRBJ2-6; no reliable D call. This CDR3 region has 16 residues. The germline CDR1 and CDR2 sequences are SGHRS and YFSETQ. Trimming cost V 7 bases and J 6 bases, with 20 bases left between them. CDR3 sequence reads: CASAEMGSLLANVLTF. As DNA, the CDR3 is TGCGCCAGCGCCGAAATGGGCAGCCTACTGGCCAACGTCCTGACTTTC.

The rearrangement uses TRBV6-4 and TRBJ1-1, with 7 bases fitting TRBD1. Germline trimming cut 5 bases from V and 0 bases from J; bases unmatched to any gene: 9. This CDR3 region has 16 residues. CDR1 is MRHNA and CDR2 is SNTAGT in the germline V gene. CDR3: CASSQVPGQMNTEAFF. CDR3 DNA: TGTGCCAGCAGTCAAGTCCCGGGACAGATGAACACTGAAGCTTTCTTT.

This clone was seen just once. The rearrangement links TRBV2 to TRBJ2-3; 7 bases fit TRBD2. V trimming: 7 bases; J trimming: 2 bases; junction bases outside the gene matches: 3. The germline gives CDR1 SNHLY, CDR2 FYNNEI. This CDR3 is built from 13 residues. The CDR3 protein is CASKAGFTDTQYF. For the CDR3, the DNA is TGTGCCAGCAAAGCGGGATTCACAGATACGCAGTATTTT.

The rearrangement uses TRBV9 and TRBJ2-7; 7 positions agree with TRBD1. The junction had 6 bases not matched to a gene; V was cut back by 1 base and J by 2 bases. The CDR3 extends over 15 amino acids. Germline CDR1 reads SGDLS; CDR2 reads YYNGEE. CDR3: CASSVSQGSAYEQYF. The CDR3 DNA is TGTGCCAGCAGCGTATCACAGGGGTCAGCCTACGAGCAGTACTTC.

The genes are TRBV10-1 and TRBJ2-7; D is undetermined. Germline V gene lookup returns CDR1 WNHNN and CDR2 SYGVQD (reference sequence). This CDR3 has 13 residues. V shed 0 bases and J shed 3 bases, with 6 bases lying between them. This chain's CDR3 is CASSESSGYEQYF. CDR3 DNA: TGCGCCAGCAGTGAGTCCTCGGGCTACGAGCAGTACTTC.

This clone was observed a handful of times. The V call is TRBV19, the J call TRBJ2-1; possibly TRBD1 for D (5 bases). Germline assignment: CDR1 LNHDA and CDR2 SQIVND (reference sequence). The CDR3 is 13 residues long. The V end lost 6 bases, the J end lost 12 bases, and 18 bases lay between the germline ends. CDR3 coding DNA: TGTGCCAGTAGCCTGGGTGGGGCTCCGGCGCAGTTCTTC. Translated, it gives CASSLGGAPAQFF.

This rearrangement joins TRBV7-9 to TRBJ2-5; 10 bases align to TRBD2. The length of the CDR3 is 13 residues. J lost 5 bases, V lost 6 bases, and 3 bases had no gene match. Germline lookup yields CDR1 SEHNR and CDR2 FQNEAQ (reference sequence). Written as DNA, the CDR3 is TGTGCCAGCAGGACTAGCGGGCGCGAGACCCAGTACTTC. Translating gives CASRTSGRETQYF.

The rearrangement joins TRBV29-1 to TRBJ1-4; 7 nucleotides match TRBD1. Trimming cost V 6 bases and J 2 bases; bases outside gene matches: 6. This CDR3 has 14 amino acids. Germline loops: CDR1 SQVTM, CDR2 ANQGSEA. CDR3 sequence (DNA): TGCAGCGTAGGGGGCCTCAACACTAATGAAAAACTGTTTTTT. Translated, it gives CSVGGLNTNEKLFF.

J is TRBJ1-4 and V is TRBV5-1; 7 positions match TRBD1. CDR1 and CDR2 (germline): SGHRS, YFSETQ. The trim removed 2 bases at V and 2 bases at J, leaving 6 bases unmatched. CDR3 length equals 16 residues. CDR3 sequence: CASSLGGAGTNEKLFF. The CDR3 DNA reads TGCGCCAGCAGCTTAGGGGGCGCGGGGACTAATGAAAAACTGTTTTTT.

This clone appeared once. The gene calls are TRBV9 and TRBJ2-2; perhaps TRBD2 as D (6 bases). Trimming took off 3 bases at V and 1 base at J, with 10 bases between the two ends. There are 15 residues in the CDR3. CDR1 SGDLS and CDR2 YYNGEE come from the germline V gene. As DNA, the CDR3 is TGTGCCAGCAGCGCGGCCGGGGGGAACACCGGGGAGCTGTTTTTT. It encodes CASSAAGGNTGELFF.

This clone was observed a handful of times. The chain employs TRBV7-9 and TRBJ2-1; 8 bases are a match to TRBD2. CDR1 SEHNR and CDR2 FQNEAQ come from the germline V gene (reference sequence). Trimming removed 6 bases from V and 0 bases from J; junction bases left unmatched: 4. The CDR3 length is 15 residues. In nucleotides, the CDR3 is TGTGCCAGCAGATCCGGGACTAGCTCCTACAATGAGCAGTTCTTC. This gives the protein CASRSGTSSYNEQFF.

The chain combines TRBV15 with TRBJ2-2; TRBD1 might be the D (5 bases). This CDR3 contains 16 residues. Between the trimmed V and J ends, which lost 0 bases and 3 bases, there was a span of 11 bases. Looked up from germline, CDR1 is LNHNV and CDR2 is YYDKDF (reference sequence). The CDR3 region is CATSREDRSYTGELFF. CDR3 in DNA: TGTGCCACCAGCAGAGAAGACAGATCCTACACCGGGGAGCTGTTTTTT. Full variable domain (rest looked up from reference TRBV15 and TRBJ2-2): DAMVIQNPRYQVTQFGKPVTLSCSQTLNHNVMYWYQQKSSQAPKLLFHYYDKDFNNEADTPDNFQSRRPNTSFCFLDIRSPGLGDTAMYLCATSREDRSYTGELFFGEGSRLTVL.

The V call is TRBV6-1, the J call TRBJ2-2, with 7 positions matching TRBD2. CDR1 MNHNS and CDR2 SASEGT come from the germline V gene. With 1 base clipped from V and 1 base from J, the junction kept 0 bases outside the gene matches. This CDR3 contains 15 residues. CDR3 sequence reads: CASSEGGGNTGELFF. CDR3 coding DNA: TGTGCCAGCAGTGAAGGGGGGGGGAACACCGGGGAGCTGTTTTTT.

V is TRBV21-1 and J is TRBJ1-4; TRBD1 reflects the table's D call only, with no check against the DNA. TRBV21-1 is noted as a pseudogene. The CDR3 spans 16 residues. As DNA, the CDR3 is TGTGCCAGCAGCACGGACAGGGGGATGGGTCATGAAAAACTGTTTTTT. Protein product: CASSTDRGMGHEKLFF.